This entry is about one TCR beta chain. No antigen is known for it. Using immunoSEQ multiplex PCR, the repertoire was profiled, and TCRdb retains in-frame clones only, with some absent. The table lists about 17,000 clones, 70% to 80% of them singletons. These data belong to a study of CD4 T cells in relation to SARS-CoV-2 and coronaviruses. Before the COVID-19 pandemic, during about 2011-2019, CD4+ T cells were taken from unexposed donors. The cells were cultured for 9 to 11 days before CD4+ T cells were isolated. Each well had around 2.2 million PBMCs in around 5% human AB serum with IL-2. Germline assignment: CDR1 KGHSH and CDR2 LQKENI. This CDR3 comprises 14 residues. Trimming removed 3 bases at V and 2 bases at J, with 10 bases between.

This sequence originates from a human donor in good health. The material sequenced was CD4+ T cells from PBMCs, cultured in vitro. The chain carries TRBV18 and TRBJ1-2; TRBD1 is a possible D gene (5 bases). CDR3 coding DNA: TGTGCCAGCTCACCTCCAGGGTCCAACTATGGCTACACCTTC. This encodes CASSPPGSNYGYTF.